What follows are 13 T cell receptor beta chains derived from one specimen sequenced in a study of cytomegalovirus exposure and HLA in healthy donors. Primers for the PCR totalled 60 Vbeta and 13 Jbeta. TCRdb keeps only in-frame clones here, not all; method: immunoSEQ multiplex PCR. The table has 150,000 to 200,000 clones, nearly 80% seen once. Sequencing was carried out using PBMCs. These receptor sequences come from a man aged 50-59 years in good health and CMV-seropositive.

The chain carries TRBV6-5 and TRBJ1-1, with D perhaps matching TRBD1 (6 bases). Germline V gene lookup returns CDR1 MNHEY and CDR2 SVGAGI. V lost 2 bases to trimming and J lost 5 bases, with 18 bases between them. The CDR3 length is 16 residues. In nucleotides, the CDR3 is TGTGCCAGCAGTTACCTCCAAGGGGGTAGAAAGACTGAAGCTTTCTTT. It codes for CASSYLQGGRKTEAFF.

The V and J genes are TRBV4-1 and TRBJ1-2; D call uncertain. Per the germline V gene, CDR1 is MGHRA and CDR2 is YSYEKL. CDR3 length: 14 amino acids. Trimming removed 0 bases from V and 4 bases from J, with 9 bases in between. Here the CDR3 reads CASSQDRLGYGYTF. Written as DNA, the CDR3 is TGCGCCAGCAGCCAAGACAGGTTAGGCTATGGCTACACCTTC.

This chain uses TRBV29-1 with TRBJ2-6; no definite D call. Germline V gene sequence: CDR1 SQVTM, CDR2 ANQGSEA. The CDR3 contains 14 residues. Trimming shortened V by 5 bases and J by 0 bases, and 8 bases separated the two germline ends. The CDR3 nucleotides read TGCAGCGTTTTGGCCAACTCTGGGGCCAACGTCCTGACTTTC. The encoded protein is CSVLANSGANVLTF.

This chain connects TRBV13 to TRBJ1-1; 11 positions match TRBD1. CDR3 length: 14 amino acids. The trim removed 5 bases at V and 7 bases at J, leaving 6 bases unmatched. CDR1 PRHDT and CDR2 FYEKMQ come from the germline V gene (reference sequence). The CDR3 bases are TGTGCCAGCAGCCTCCCGGGACAGGGGGTTGAAGCTTTCTTT. It yields the protein CASSLPGQGVEAFF. The complete variable domain, with remaining parts taken from reference TRBV13 and TRBJ1-1, reads AAGVIQSPRHLIKEKRETATLKCYPIPRHDTVYWYQQGPGQDPQFLISFYEKMQSDKGSIPDRFSAQQFSDYHSELNMSSLELGDSALYFCASSLPGQGVEAFFGQGTRLTVV.

This sequence joins TRBV5-6 and TRBJ1-3, with unresolved D. Germline-derived CDR1 and CDR2 are SGHDT and YYEEEE. This CDR3 comprises 14 residues. Trimming removed 4 bases at V and 3 bases at J, with 11 bases between. CDR3 nucleotide sequence: TGTGCCAGCAGCGGGCGGGGTCGTGGAAACACCATATATTTT. Protein sequence: CASSGRGRGNTIYF.

The gene calls are TRBV28 and TRBJ2-3; 13 bases align to TRBD2. Germline V lookup: CDR1 MDHEN, CDR2 SYDVKM. Trimming cost V 5 bases and J 1 base; bases outside gene matches: 0. This CDR3 is built from 15 residues. The CDR3 DNA sequence: TGTGCCAGCAGTGGACTAGCGGGGGGCACAGATACGCAGTATTTT. It codes for CASSGLAGGTDTQYF. The whole variable domain, filled in from reference TRBV28 and TRBJ2-3, reads DVKVTQSSRYLVKRTGEKVFLECVQDMDHENMFWYRQDPGLGLRLIYFSYDVKMKEKGDIPEGYSVSREKKERFSLILESASTNQTSMYLCASSGLAGGTDTQYFGPGTRLTVL.

V gene TRBV28 combines with J gene TRBJ2-7; weak D call: TRBD1 (5 bases). The V and J ends lost 5 bases and 2 bases respectively, with 10 bases between them. The germline CDR1 and CDR2 sequences are MDHEN and SYDVKM. CDR3 length: 13 residues. The CDR3 loop is CASSEPDTYEQYF. Here the CDR3 DNA reads TGTGCCAGCAGTGAACCGGACACCTACGAGCAGTACTTC.

The gene calls are TRBV2 and TRBJ2-3; no clear D gene. The CDR3 is 16 amino acids. Germline V gene data show CDR1 as SNHLY and CDR2 as FYNNEI. Trimming removed 0 bases at V and 6 bases at J, with 16 bases between. The CDR3 reads CASSEAVVGSRDTQYF. In DNA, the CDR3 is TGTGCCAGCAGTGAAGCTGTGGTGGGTTCCAGGGATACGCAGTATTTT.

The J gene is TRBJ1-1, the V gene TRBV23-1; TRBD1 is a possible D gene (5 bases). TRBV23-1 is given ORF status, its function remaining uncertain. V gave up 1 base and J gave up 0 bases, with 9 bases separating them. The CDR3 runs 15 residues. The CDR3 here is CASSQLDNLNTEAFF. The CDR3 coding sequence is TGCGCCAGCAGTCAATTGGACAACCTGAACACTGAAGCTTTCTTT.

The chain uses TRBV18 and TRBJ1-5, with TRBD1 matching over 7 bases. The CDR3 totals 16 residues. V shed 0 bases and J 4 bases; nucleotides not matched to a gene: 6. From germline, CDR1 is KGHSH and CDR2 LQKENI. The chain's CDR3 is CASSPPSAGGNQPQHF. The CDR3 nucleotides are TGTGCCAGCTCACCACCGTCGGCAGGGGGGAATCAGCCCCAGCATTTT.

The CDR3 here is CASSSTGEATGELFF. The CDR3 region has the DNA TGTGCCAGCAGTTCGACAGGGGAGGCTACCGGGGAGCTGTTTTTT. V is TRBV28 and J is TRBJ2-2; the match to TRBD1 covers 8 bases. The length of the CDR3 is 15 residues. The ends lost 4 bases at V and 5 bases at J; junction bases unmatched: 6. CDR1 and CDR2 from the germline V gene are MDHEN and SYDVKM.

The chain couples TRBV19 to TRBJ2-3, with TRBD2 as a possible D gene (6 bases). V shed 0 bases and J shed 0 bases, with 10 bases lying between them. The CDR3 contains 16 residues. Germline CDR1 LNHDA, CDR2 SQIVND (reference sequence). CDR3 region: CASSIDRRGSTDTQYF. In DNA form, the CDR3 reads TGTGCCAGTAGTATAGATAGGCGGGGAAGCACAGATACGCAGTATTTT. Full variable domain (remainder filled in from reference TRBV19 and TRBJ2-3): DGGITQSPKYLFRKEGQNVTLSCEQNLNHDAMYWYRQDPGQGLRLIYYSQIVNDFQKGDIAEGYSVSREKKESFPLTVTSAQKNPTAFYLCASSIDRRGSTDTQYFGPGTRLTVL.

The rearrangement uses TRBV6-5 and TRBJ1-2; weak D call: TRBD1 (6 bases). CDR3 size: 14 residues. Germline values: CDR1 MNHEY, CDR2 SVGAGI. Trimming removed 10 bases from V and 4 bases from J, with 19 bases in between. The CDR3 sequence is CATSSGRGAYGYTF. The CDR3, as DNA: TGTGCCACCTCTAGTGGCAGGGGAGCCTATGGCTACACCTTC.